This note documents a single T cell receptor beta chain sequence. Its antigen is currently unknown. CDR1 and CDR2 (germline): SGDLS, YYNGEE. The V gene lost 4 bases and the J gene lost 3 bases, with 10 bases spanning the gap. CDR3 length: 13 residues. The data originate from a study of graft-versus-host responses after intestinal transplantation. For the study at large: Multivisceral, liver-intestinal, or isolated intestinal transplants were performed in recipients. Anti-thymocyte globulin was used for induction in all recipients, who then took tacrolimus and steroids for approximately 3 years.

Overall study results and limits: GvH clones appeared in recipient marrow, some first in ileum or blood. Circulating GvH clones peaking coincided with falling HvG clones soon after transplant.

The table came from immunoSEQ multiplex PCR; TCRdb's copy has only in-frame clones and leaves some out. This table has nearly 100,000 clones, about 93% appearing once. The chain is built from TRBV9 and TRBJ1-1; D remains ambiguous. The specimen was PBMCs, collected approximately 470 days after intestinal transplant. The sequence came from a human patient who received an intestinal transplant, so some T cells may come from the graft donor. The CDR3: CASSSRPHTEAFF. The CDR3 DNA is TGTGCCAGCAGCTCAAGACCCCACACTGAAGCTTTCTTT.